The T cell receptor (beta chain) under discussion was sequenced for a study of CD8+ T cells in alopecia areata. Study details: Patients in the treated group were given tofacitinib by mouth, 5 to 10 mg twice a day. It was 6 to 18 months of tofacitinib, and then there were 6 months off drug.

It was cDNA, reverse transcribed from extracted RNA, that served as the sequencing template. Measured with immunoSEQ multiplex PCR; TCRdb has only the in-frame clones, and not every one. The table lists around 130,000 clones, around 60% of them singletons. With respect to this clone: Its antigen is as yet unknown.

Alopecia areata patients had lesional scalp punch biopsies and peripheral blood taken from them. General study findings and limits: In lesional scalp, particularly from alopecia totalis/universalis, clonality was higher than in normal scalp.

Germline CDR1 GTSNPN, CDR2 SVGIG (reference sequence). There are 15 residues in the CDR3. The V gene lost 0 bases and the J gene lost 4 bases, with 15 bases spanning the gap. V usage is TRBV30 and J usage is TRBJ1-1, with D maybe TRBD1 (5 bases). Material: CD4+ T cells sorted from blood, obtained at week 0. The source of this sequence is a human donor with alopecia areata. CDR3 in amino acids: CAWSVGGVSGTEAFF. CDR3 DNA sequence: TGTGCCTGGAGTGTAGGAGGGGTTTCGGGCACTGAAGCTTTCTTT.